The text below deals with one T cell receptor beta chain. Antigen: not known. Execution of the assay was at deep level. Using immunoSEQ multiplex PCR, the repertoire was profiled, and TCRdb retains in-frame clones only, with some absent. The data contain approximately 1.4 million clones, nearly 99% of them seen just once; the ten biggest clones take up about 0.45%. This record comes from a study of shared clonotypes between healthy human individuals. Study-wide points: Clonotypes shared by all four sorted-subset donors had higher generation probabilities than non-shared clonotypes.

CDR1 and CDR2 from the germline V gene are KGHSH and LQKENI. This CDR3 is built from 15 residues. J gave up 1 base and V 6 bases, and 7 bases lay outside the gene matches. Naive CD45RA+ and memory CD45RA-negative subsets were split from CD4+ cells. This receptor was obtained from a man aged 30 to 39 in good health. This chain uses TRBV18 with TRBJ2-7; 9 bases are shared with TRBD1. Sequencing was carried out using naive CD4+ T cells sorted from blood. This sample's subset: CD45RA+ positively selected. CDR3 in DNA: TGTGCCAGCTCTCCGGGACAGGGCCTTTCCTACGAGCAGTACTTC. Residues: CASSPGQGLSYEQYF. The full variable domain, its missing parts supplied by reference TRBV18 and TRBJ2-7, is NAGVMQNPRHLVRRRGQEARLRCSPMKGHSHVYWYRQLPEEGLKFMVYLQKENIIDESGMPKERFSAEFPKEGPSILRIQQVVRGDSAAYFCASSPGQGLSYEQYFGPGTRLTVT.